This T cell receptor beta chain was profiled in a study of shared clonotypes between healthy human individuals. About this clone itself: Its antigen is still unknown.

CD45RO-negative, CCR7-positively selected cells formed the naive CD8 fraction, excluding terminally differentiated effector memory CD45RA+ cells. Broader study findings: Estimated richness was generally greater in naive than memory subsets.

Here immunoSEQ multiplex PCR was the method, and the copy in TCRdb shows in-frame clones only, minus some. This table has about 680,000 clones, 92% appearing once. Germline CDR1 and CDR2: MDHEN and SYDVKM. This CDR3 is 14 amino acids long. V lost 3 bases to trimming and J lost 3 bases, with 9 bases between them. Specimen: naive CD8+ T cells sorted from blood. The TCR comes from a young man in good health. The genes are TRBV28 and TRBJ1-3; D is possibly TRBD1 (5 bases). CDR3 DNA: TGTGCCAGCAGTTTTCCAGGGATTGGAAACACCATATATTTT. Protein: CASSFPGIGNTIYF.